The 21 T cell receptor beta chains presented below share a single source sample, sequenced in a study of Ad26.COV2.S vaccination and SARS-CoV-2 variants. Profiled with immunoSEQ multiplex PCR; TCRdb holds only in-frame clones, not every one. The sample has fewer than 900,000 clones; 89% are singletons. Indicated treatment: around 19 received Ad26.COV2.S at low or high dose, single or two shots; 5 received placebo; per-sample allocation not given. On day 63 after the first injection, vaccine and placebo recipients gave samples. Sequences were derived from peripheral blood, sampled in a trial of Ad26.COV2.S vaccine versus placebo. These receptors originate from a person between 18 and 59 years old who received the Ad26.COV2.S COVID-19 vaccine or a placebo.

This chain connects TRBV7-8 to TRBJ2-5, with TRBD1 matching 8 bases. CDR1 and CDR2 from the germline V gene are SGHVS and FQNEAQ. The CDR3 runs 13 residues. V lost 4 bases to trimming and J lost 5 bases; unmatched junction nucleotides: 3. CDR3 in DNA: TGTGCCAGCAGCTGGACAGGGTTGGAGACCCAGTACTTC. Encoded protein: CASSWTGLETQYF.

About this clone: Other DNA sequences from this sample encode an identical CDR3 as well. The rearrangement uses TRBV5-1 and TRBJ2-7; 8 nucleotides match TRBD1. This CDR3 comprises 14 residues. Per germline, CDR1 SGHRS and CDR2 YFSETQ. J was trimmed by 4 bases and V by 1 base; bases with no gene match: 4. The CDR3 here is CASSLRQGSYEQYF. The CDR3 bases are TGCGCCAGCAGCTTGAGACAGGGGAGTTACGAGCAGTACTTC. The whole variable domain, filled in from reference TRBV5-1 and TRBJ2-7, reads KAGVTQTPRYLIKTRGQQVTLSCSPISGHRSVSWYQQTPGQGLQFLFEYFSETQRNKGNFPGRFSGRQFSNSRSEMNVSTLELGDSALYLCASSLRQGSYEQYFGPGTRLTVT.

On this clone: The junction shows a germline mismatch at one end, possibly a read error. The rearrangement joins TRBV9 to TRBJ2-3, with TRBD2 as a possible D gene (6 bases). This CDR3 is 15 amino acids long. Germline V lookup: CDR1 SGDLS, CDR2 YYNGEE. The CDR3 nucleotides read TGTGCCAGCAGCGTGACTTCTACTAGCACCGATACGCAGTATTTT. This encodes CASSVTSTSTDTQYF.

The gene calls are TRBV4-1 and TRBJ2-1, with no clear D. Germline lookup yields CDR1 MGHRA and CDR2 YSYEKL. CDR3 length equals 16 residues. Trimming pared 1 base from V and 2 bases from J, leaving 12 bases between. The CDR3 is CASSQVNLVAYNEQFF. CDR3 nucleotides: TGCGCCAGCAGCCAAGTTAACCTAGTGGCCTACAATGAGCAGTTCTTC.

The J gene is TRBJ2-1, the V gene TRBV11-3; 9 bases map to TRBD2. The CDR3 length is 16 residues. The ends lost 4 bases at V and 5 bases at J; junction bases unmatched: 9. Germline V CDR1 and CDR2: SGHNT, YENEEA. The CDR3 is CASSYSRTSENNEQFF. For the CDR3, the DNA is TGTGCCAGCAGCTATAGTAGGACTAGCGAGAACAATGAGCAGTTCTTC.

V usage is TRBV18 and J usage is TRBJ2-7; unclear D gene. This CDR3 comprises 14 residues. Trimming removed 3 bases at V and 4 bases at J, with 13 bases between. Per the germline V gene, CDR1 is KGHSH and CDR2 is LQKENI. CDR3 amino acids: CASSPGTVSYEQYF. In DNA form, the CDR3 reads TGTGCCAGCTCACCCGGAACAGTTTCTTACGAGCAGTACTTC.

The chain employs TRBV18 and TRBJ2-2; 11 bases match TRBD2. CDR1 and CDR2 (germline): KGHSH, LQKENI. The CDR3 length is 17 residues. V trimming: 3 bases; J trimming: 3 bases; junction bases outside the gene matches: 6. CDR3 residues: CASSPVAGGEDTGELFF. The CDR3 DNA is TGTGCCAGCTCACCCGTAGCGGGAGGGGAAGACACCGGGGAGCTGTTTTTT.

This chain connects TRBV5-6 to TRBJ2-3; D is unclear. Trimming took 4 bases from V and 6 from J, leaving 9 bases between them. From germline, CDR1 is SGHDT and CDR2 YYEEEE. CDR3 length: 12 residues. CDR3 nucleotides: TGTGCCAGCAGCCAATGGGTGGATACGCAGTATTTT. It is translated as CASSQWVDTQYF.

The chain is built from TRBV24-1 and TRBJ2-1, with no clear D. The V gene lost 3 bases and the J gene lost 9 bases, with 14 bases spanning the gap. CDR1 KGHDR and CDR2 SFDVKD come from the germline V gene. The length of the CDR3 is 14 residues. The CDR3 bases are TGTGCCACCAGTGATCCGGGTCATCCAAGTGAGCAGTTCTTC. Protein: CATSDPGHPSEQFF.

In nucleotides, the CDR3 is TGTGCCATCAGTGACGGTGGGAGAGGTTCCTACGAGCAGTACTTC. Its protein product is CAISDGGRGSYEQYF. The chain recombines TRBV10-3 with TRBJ2-7, with D possibly being TRBD2 (5 bases). The germline CDR1 and CDR2 sequences are ENHRY and SYGVKD. The CDR3 is 15 residues long. With 3 bases removed from V and 1 base from J, the gap between germline ends came to 13 bases.

This chain connects TRBV6-2 or TRBV6-3 to TRBJ1-1; 9 bases line up with TRBD1. The germline V gene encodes CDR1 MNHEY and CDR2 SVGEGT. The length of the CDR3 is 14 residues. V was clipped by 5 bases and J by 5 bases; unmatched bases: 6. The chain's CDR3 is CASSRTGGGTEAFF. In DNA form, the CDR3 reads TGTGCCAGCAGTCGTACAGGGGGCGGGACTGAAGCTTTCTTT.

The chain is built from TRBV3-1 (or the pseudogene TRBV3-2) and TRBJ1-1, with unresolved D. CDR1 is LGHDT and CDR2 is YNNKEL in the germline V gene (reference sequence). The CDR3 spans 13 residues. Trimming cost V 7 bases and J 7 bases, with 16 bases left between them. The CDR3 nucleotides are TGTGCCAGCACCCTTGGGGTCTTCAATGAAGCTTTCTTT. This translates into CASTLGVFNEAFF.

The V call is TRBV27, the J call TRBJ1-5; TRBD1 might be the D (5 bases). The germline V gene has CDR1 MNHEY and CDR2 SMNVEV (reference sequence). The CDR3 consists of 16 residues. Trimming removed 6 bases at V and 5 bases at J, with 20 bases between. This CDR3 reads CASRPSGPWGDQPQHF. DNA of the CDR3: TGTGCCAGCAGACCATCGGGCCCTTGGGGGGATCAGCCCCAGCATTTT.

V and J are TRBV12-3 or TRBV12-4 and TRBJ2-1, with D possibly matching TRBD2 (6 bases). The CDR3 totals 13 residues. V lost 6 bases and J 8 bases, leaving 14 bases between the germline ends. The CDR3 region has the DNA TGTGCCAGCAGCCGGGACTGGGTCCATGAGCAGTTCTTC. Protein product: CASSRDWVHEQFF.

This chain links TRBV5-5 with TRBJ1-1, with 10 bases lining up with TRBD1. Germline-derived CDR1 and CDR2 are SGHKS and YYEKEE (reference sequence). CDR3 size: 15 residues. V gave up 7 bases and J gave up 5 bases; unmatched junction bases: 11. The CDR3 DNA is TGTGCCAGCGGGACCCGACAGGGGGCAGGAACTGAAGCTTTCTTT. Residues: CASGTRQGAGTEAFF.

The rearrangement uses TRBV6-2 or TRBV6-3 and TRBJ2-7; perhaps TRBD1 as D (5 bases). Germline values: CDR1 MNHEY, CDR2 SVGEGT. The V end lost 0 bases, the J end lost 2 bases, and 8 bases lay between the germline ends. The CDR3 has 14 residues. The CDR3 protein is CASSYSEGAYEQYF. CDR3 sequence (DNA): TGTGCCAGCAGTTACTCGGAAGGGGCCTACGAGCAGTACTTC.

This clone appeared a single time. The J gene is TRBJ1-3, the V gene TRBV7-8; D perhaps matches TRBD1 (5 bases). The CDR3 is 15 amino acids. V dropped 0 bases and J dropped 2 bases, with 8 bases sitting between them. Germline assignment: CDR1 SGHVS and CDR2 FQNEAQ. The DNA for the CDR3 is TGTGCCAGCAGCTTAGCGGGCAGGGCTGGAAACACCATATATTTT. This gives the protein CASSLAGRAGNTIYF.

This sequence joins TRBV24-1 and TRBJ1-1, with TRBD1 matching over 7 bases. CDR3 size: 18 residues. The J segment lost 4 bases and the V segment lost 5 bases, leaving 18 bases of the junction unmatched. Germline V gene data show CDR1 as KGHDR and CDR2 as SFDVKD. The CDR3 nucleotides read TGTGCCACCAGTGTGGACAGGACTGGCCTGAGGACGGGCACTGAAGCTTTCTTT. Translating gives CATSVDRTGLRTGTEAFF.

The chain employs TRBV15 and TRBJ2-5, with no clear D. The germline CDR1 and CDR2 sequences are LNHNV and YYDKDF (reference sequence). The CDR3 is 13 residues long. Trimming stripped 1 base from V and 1 base from J, with 4 bases between. CDR3 sequence (DNA): TGTGCCACCAGCAGAGGGGCCCAAGAGACCCAGTACTTC. This gives the protein CATSRGAQETQYF.

The chain links TRBV30 to TRBJ2-2, with D perhaps assigned TRBD1 or TRBD2 (6 bases each). The CDR3 is 15 amino acids. Germline CDR1 GTSNPN, CDR2 SVGIG (reference sequence). The germline V and J ends were trimmed by 2 bases and 4 bases, with 14 bases remaining between them. The CDR3 reads CAWSKGGTITGELFF. The DNA for the CDR3 is TGTGCCTGGAGTAAGGGGGGCACAATCACCGGGGAGCTGTTTTTT.

The CDR3 spells CAWSVHSRGGELFF. The CDR3 bases are TGTGCCTGGAGTGTCCATTCTCGAGGGGGGGAGCTGTTTTTT. The V gene is TRBV30, the J gene TRBJ2-2; the D gene is possibly TRBD2 (5 bases). Germline V gives CDR1 GTSNPN, CDR2 SVGIG (reference sequence). Trimming pared 0 bases from V and 8 bases from J, leaving 13 bases between. This CDR3 is built from 14 residues.